These 19 T cell receptor beta chains share one sample of origin, sequenced in a study of radiotherapy plus CTLA-4 blockade in lung cancer. TCRdb's table, derived via immunoSEQ multiplex PCR, lists solely in-frame clones and lacks some. This sample has tens of thousands of clones, with about 77% found just once. The source material was peripheral blood, sampled from a patient treated with radiotherapy plus ipilimumab. These receptors all stem from a human donor with non-small cell lung cancer whose response to radiotherapy plus ipilimumab could not be evaluated.

The table lists this clone with a few counts. The rearrangement joins TRBV29-1 to TRBJ1-3, with a tentative D call TRBD1 (6 bases). The germline CDR1 and CDR2 sequences are SQVTM and ANQGSEA. The CDR3 covers 15 residues. The ends were cut back, 3 bases at V and 3 bases at J, with 15 bases in the middle. The CDR3 DNA reads TGCAGCGTTGACGTCGGCAGGGGCTTTGGAAACACCATATATTTT. Translated: CSVDVGRGFGNTIYF.

The genes are TRBV6-1 and TRBJ1-2; TRBD1 agrees at 9 bases. The CDR3 has 14 residues. V dropped 7 bases and J dropped 0; count of bases not matched to a gene: 3. From germline, CDR1 is MNHNS and CDR2 SASEGT. CDR3 in amino acids: CASIRTGANYGYTF. DNA for the CDR3: TGTGCCAGCATTCGGACAGGGGCTAACTATGGCTACACCTTC.

This sequence joins TRBV14 and TRBJ1-1, with 8 positions matching TRBD1. V was clipped by 4 bases and J by 4 bases; unmatched bases: 5. The CDR3 spans 14 residues. Germline values: CDR1 SGHDN, CDR2 FVKESK. DNA of the CDR3: TGTGCCAGCAGCCGCTACAGGGGGGGCACTGAAGCTTTCTTT. Amino acids: CASSRYRGGTEAFF.

The chain joins TRBV7-2 to TRBJ2-7, with no clear D. This CDR3 is 13 amino acids long. Germline-derived CDR1 and CDR2 are SGHTA and FQGNSA. The ends were cut back, 1 base at V and 3 bases at J, with 7 bases in the middle. CDR3 protein: CASSLGQIYEQYF. The CDR3 nucleotides are TGTGCCAGCAGCTTAGGTCAGATCTACGAGCAGTACTTC.

The table lists this clone with a count of one. The V and J genes are TRBV28 and TRBJ1-1, with D perhaps matching TRBD1 (6 bases). V was clipped by 5 bases and J by 0 bases, with 10 bases between them. Germline V lookup: CDR1 MDHEN, CDR2 SYDVKM. The CDR3 has 14 residues. The CDR3 coding sequence is TGTGCCAGCAGTCCCGGACAGATGAACACTGAAGCTTTCTTT. As protein: CASSPGQMNTEAFF. The complete variable domain, with remaining parts taken from reference TRBV28 and TRBJ1-1, reads DVKVTQSSRYLVKRTGEKVFLECVQDMDHENMFWYRQDPGLGLRLIYFSYDVKMKEKGDIPEGYSVSREKKERFSLILESASTNQTSMYLCASSPGQMNTEAFFGQGTRLTVV.

The V call is TRBV4-2, the J call TRBJ2-3; 11 nucleotides match TRBD2. Trimming took 2 bases from V and 4 from J; bases not matched to a gene: 8. CDR1 LGHNA and CDR2 YNFKEQ come from the germline V gene. CDR3 length: 17 amino acids. The CDR3 DNA reads TGTGCCAGCAGCCAATTTCCCGGGACTAGCGGCGCAGATACGCAGTATTTT. Translating gives CASSQFPGTSGADTQYF.

Only one count was recorded for this clone. CDR3 in DNA: TGTGCCAGCAGTTACTCCAATATAGGGGCCTACGAGCAGTACTTC. Amino acid sequence: CASSYSNIGAYEQYF. The chain employs TRBV6-5 and TRBJ2-7, with D possibly matching TRBD1 (5 bases). Germline-derived CDR1 and CDR2 are MNHEY and SVGAGI. V was shortened by 0 bases and J by 2 bases, with 11 bases between the two germline ends. The CDR3 consists of 15 residues.

The V call is TRBV9, the J call TRBJ2-7; 8 bases are shared with TRBD1. The CDR3 spans 15 residues. The V and J ends lost 3 bases and 0 bases, in that order; junction bases with no gene match: 5. Per the germline V gene, CDR1 is SGDLS and CDR2 is YYNGEE. DNA for the CDR3: TGTGCCAGCAGCGACGGGACAGGAGACTCCTACGAGCAGTACTTC. Protein product: CASSDGTGDSYEQYF.

This clone has a single count. The V call is TRBV5-1, the J call TRBJ2-2; tentative D call: TRBD1 (6 bases). The CDR3 length is 16 residues. Germline V gene sequence: CDR1 SGHRS, CDR2 YFSETQ. Trimming removed 4 bases at V and 9 bases at J, with 22 bases between. CDR3 loop: CASSPGDTNPSRELFF. CDR3 bases: TGCGCCAGCAGCCCCGGGGACACCAACCCCTCCCGGGAGCTGTTTTTT.

The count of this clone is one. The rearrangement uses TRBV6-5 and TRBJ1-2; no clear D gene. Germline V gene data show CDR1 as MNHEY and CDR2 as SVGAGI. V lost 0 bases to trimming and J lost 2 bases, with 4 bases between them. The CDR3 has 13 amino acids. DNA for the CDR3: TGTGCCAGCAGTTACTCCGAGAACTATGGCTACACCTTC. Protein product: CASSYSENYGYTF.

In nucleotides, the CDR3 is TGCGCCAGCAGCTTGTCTAGCGGGGGGGCACCGGTGGACGAGCAGTACTTC. This gives the protein CASSLSSGGAPVDEQYF. The chain couples TRBV5-1 to TRBJ2-7; 12 nucleotides match TRBD2. The germline gives CDR1 SGHRS, CDR2 YFSETQ. The trim removed 1 base at V and 5 bases at J, leaving 10 bases unmatched. This CDR3 is built from 17 residues.

The CDR3 region has the DNA TGTGCCAGCAGCCCCACTCGTAGGGGGCAGAACACTGAAGCTTTCTTT. It yields the protein CASSPTRRGQNTEAFF. J is TRBJ1-1 and V is TRBV11-2; TRBD1 matches 7 bases. Trimming at V came to 5 bases and at J to 1 base, leaving 10 bases not matched to a gene. The CDR3 is 16 amino acids. Germline-derived CDR1 and CDR2 are SGHAT and FQNNGV.

The rearrangement links TRBV4-3 to TRBJ2-2, with TRBD1 matching over 10 bases. V dropped 7 bases and J dropped 6; count of bases not matched to a gene: 5. Looked up from germline, CDR1 is LGHNA and CDR2 is YSLEER. The length of the CDR3 is 14 residues. Written as DNA, the CDR3 is TGCGCCAGCACTGGGGACAGGGGCTCCGGGGAGCTGTTTTTT. It yields the protein CASTGDRGSGELFF.

The chain employs TRBV18 and TRBJ2-7, with 8 nucleotides matching TRBD2. Germline V gives CDR1 KGHSH, CDR2 LQKENI. V shed 2 bases and J 5 bases; nucleotides not matched to a gene: 11. This CDR3 contains 16 residues. CDR3 sequence reads: CASSPFKSAGEHEQYF. Written as DNA, the CDR3 is TGTGCCAGCTCACCATTTAAATCAGCGGGAGAGCACGAGCAGTACTTC.

This clone occurred a few times. The chain links TRBV5-1 to TRBJ2-1; D unresolved. In germline, CDR1 is SGHRS, CDR2 YFSETQ. The CDR3 sequence is 12 residues long. V gave up 1 base and J gave up 5 bases, with 4 bases separating them. The CDR3 reads CASSLSNNEQFF. CDR3 nucleotides: TGCGCCAGCAGCTTGTCAAACAATGAGCAGTTCTTC.

The chain joins TRBV19 to TRBJ2-7; 10 nucleotides align to TRBD1. V lost 5 bases, J lost 3 bases, and 10 bases stayed unmatched. This CDR3 contains 16 residues. Germline CDR1 is LNHDA and CDR2 is SQIVND (reference sequence). The CDR3 region has the DNA TGTGCCAGTAGTCCACGAACCGGGACAGGGGTCTACGAGCAGTACTTC. It codes for CASSPRTGTGVYEQYF. The complete variable domain, with remaining parts taken from reference TRBV19 and TRBJ2-7, reads DGGITQSPKYLFRKEGQNVTLSCEQNLNHDAMYWYRQDPGQGLRLIYYSQIVNDFQKGDIAEGYSVSREKKESFPLTVTSAQKNPTAFYLCASSPRTGTGVYEQYFGPGTRLTVT.

The chain has TRBV27 and TRBJ2-2; 8 nucleotides line up with TRBD1. J lost 3 bases, V lost 2 bases, and 8 bases had no gene match. Germline CDR1 MNHEY, CDR2 SMNVEV (reference sequence). This CDR3 is built from 17 residues. The CDR3 here is CASSLRGQGAYTGELFF. The CDR3, as DNA: TGTGCCAGCAGTTTACGTGGGCAGGGGGCGTACACCGGGGAGCTGTTTTTT.

The chain links TRBV6-1 to TRBJ2-7, with 10 bases lining up with TRBD2. This CDR3 contains 15 residues. Germline CDR1 and CDR2: MNHNS and SASEGT. V shed 6 bases, J shed 0 bases, and the junction held 5 bases outside the gene matches. CDR3 loop: CASRGTSVGSYEQYF. The CDR3 nucleotides are TGTGCCAGCAGGGGGACTAGCGTGGGCTCCTACGAGCAGTACTTC.

The rearrangement uses TRBV7-9 and TRBJ2-7; D might be TRBD2 (6 bases). CDR3 length: 13 amino acids. V was clipped by 2 bases and J by 6 bases, with 11 bases between them. Germline CDR1 SEHNR, CDR2 FQNEAQ (reference sequence). CDR3 sequence (DNA): TGTGCCAGCAGCTTAACGGGGGTAGGCGAGCAGTACTTC. Protein product: CASSLTGVGEQYF.